This T cell receptor beta chain was found in a study of beta chain features in type 1 diabetes. Broader study findings: For Type 1 diabetes patients, all four CD4+ subsets carried TCRB CDR3s that were moderately but significantly shorter.

This clone was seen more than once but under ten times. The antigen remains undetermined. Of the isolated RNA, all was reverse transcribed, and so the sequenced material was expressed TCRB transcripts. The protocol was immunoSEQ multiplex PCR, while the TCRdb copy is restricted to in-frame clones and leaves out a portion. The sample records 900,000 or so clones, about a sixth being singletons. The source of this sequence is a woman aged 18-29 years in good health. The specimen sequenced was naive CD4+ T cells from blood.

The CDR3 DNA is TGTGCCAGCAGTTTATTGTACGGGAGAGAGACCCAGTACTTC. This sequence encodes CASSLLYGRETQYF. V and J are TRBV28 and TRBJ2-5; weak D call: TRBD2 (6 bases). Per germline, CDR1 MDHEN and CDR2 SYDVKM. The CDR3 covers 14 residues. Trimming shortened V by 1 base and J by 4 bases, and 10 bases separated the two germline ends.